This is a list of T cell receptor beta chains from one sample in a study of identical twins. TCRdb re-called the 5' RACE reads with MiXCR, one entry per CDR3 protein. The table shows about 530,000 distinct CDR3 sequences, with around 20% occurring only once. Another study also made use of these data, one on yellow fever vaccine responses in identical twins.

The specimen was CD4+ T cells sorted from blood. Receptors originate from a woman between 18 and 30 years old in good health. Both conserved end residues are part of each CDR3. D genes are given only for firm matches. A row's size may be missing; if present it is once, few, many or a size class.

v_call	j_call	d_call	clone_size	cdr3_nt	cdr3_aa
TRBV7-9	TRBJ2-1	-	few	TGTGCCAGCAGCCGAGGGGGGGGCAACAATGAGCAGTTCTTC	CASSRGGGNNEQFF
TRBV28	TRBJ2-1	TRBD2	-	TGTGCCAGCAGTCCCGCGGGAGGAAAGAACTACAATGAGCAGTTCTTC	CASSPAGGKNYNEQFF
TRBV20-1	TRBJ2-7	-	-	TGCAGTGCTAGAGATTGGGTGACAGTCTCCTACGAGCAGTACTTC	CSARDWVTVSYEQYF
TRBV20-1	TRBJ2-5	TRBD2	-	TGCAGTGCTAAGCCGGGACTAGCTCAAGAGACCCAGTACTTC	CSAKPGLAQETQYF
TRBV7-3	TRBJ2-2	TRBD1	few	TGTGCCAGCAGCCCAACCAATGACAGGGGGGTGGCCGGGGAGCTGTTTTTT	CASSPTNDRGVAGELFF
TRBV6-5	TRBJ1-2	TRBD1	few	TGTGCCAGCAGTTACCGTGGGACAGGGGGACATGGCTACACCTTC	CASSYRGTGGHGYTF
TRBV24-1	TRBJ2-5	-	-	TGTGCCACCAGTGACCCGCGGGGTGGAGAGACCCAGTACTTC	CATSDPRGGETQYF
TRBV5-1	TRBJ2-1	TRBD2	few	TGCGCCAGCAGCTCAAGGACTAGCGGGAGTCGCCATGAGCAGTTCTTC	CASSSRTSGSRHEQFF
TRBV20-1	TRBJ2-1	TRBD2	few	TGCAGTGCTATAACCTTCGGGAGGGTAGGTGAGCAGTTCTTC	CSAITFGRVGEQFF
TRBV5-1	TRBJ2-7	-	-	TGCGCCAGCAGCTCCCGGGACTGGGACTCCTACGAGCAGTACTTC	CASSSRDWDSYEQYF
TRBV12-3/TRBV12-4	TRBJ1-1	-	-	TGTGCCAGCAGTTTAAATGGGTTAACTGAAGCTTTCTTT	CASSLNGLTEAFF
TRBV5-4	TRBJ2-2	TRBD2	-	TGTGCCAGCAGCGGAGTAGCGGGGGAGAACACCGGGGAGCTGTTTTTT	CASSGVAGENTGELFF
TRBV19	TRBJ2-1	TRBD2	few	TGTGCCAGTAGTACGAGGACTAGCCCCCATGAGCAGTTCTTC	CASSTRTSPHEQFF
TRBV20-1	TRBJ2-1	TRBD2	-	TGCAGTGCTGACGGGAGGGCCAGGCACAATGAGCAGTTCTTC	CSADGRARHNEQFF
TRBV5-1	TRBJ2-2	-	few	TGCGCCAGCAGCCCCTTACAGGGTTTTTTGGCGGACACCGGGGAGCTGTTTTTT	CASSPLQGFLADTGELFF
TRBV11-2	TRBJ2-3	TRBD2	few	TGTGCCAGCAGCTTTAGCGGGGGGGCACAGGATACGCAGTATTTT	CASSFSGGAQDTQYF
TRBV5-1	TRBJ1-1	-	few	TGCGCCAGCAGCCGCGGAGATAACACTGAAGCTTTCTTT	CASSRGDNTEAFF
TRBV6-1	TRBJ2-3	TRBD2	few	TGTGCCAGCAGCCAACTCGGACTAGCGGCGGGTACGCAGTATTTT	CASSQLGLAAGTQYF
TRBV10-2	TRBJ2-7	-	few	TGCGCCAGCAAGTGGGAGGCCTTATCCTACGAGCAGTACTTC	CASKWEALSYEQYF
TRBV5-1	TRBJ2-7	TRBD2	many	TGCGCCAGCAGCCCGACTAGCGGATCCTACGAGCAGTACTTC	CASSPTSGSYEQYF
TRBV20-1	TRBJ2-5	-	few	TGCAGTAAGAAAGGGGTGGGTCGAGAGACCCAGTACTTC	CSKKGVGRETQYF
TRBV12-3/TRBV12-4	TRBJ2-2	TRBD1	few	TGTGCCAGCAGTCCGTGGACAGGGGTCACCGGGGAGCTGTTTTTT	CASSPWTGVTGELFF
TRBV28	TRBJ2-7	TRBD2	few	TGTGCCAGCAAGGTTGGCGGGACTAGAGACGAGCAGTACTTC	CASKVGGTRDEQYF
TRBV25-1	TRBJ1-2	TRBD1	few	TGTGCCAGCAGTAGACAAGGGGGCATGCATCAAGGCTACACCTTC	CASSRQGGMHQGYTF
TRBV5-1	TRBJ2-3	TRBD1	-	TGCGCCAGCAGCCTCCGTCCCGGGACAGGCTTGGTTCAGGTAGATACGCAGTATTTT	CASSLRPGTGLVQVDTQYF
TRBV19	TRBJ2-1	TRBD2	few	TGTGCCAGTAGTATACAGCGGGACTACAATGAGCAGTTCTTC	CASSIQRDYNEQFF
TRBV5-1	TRBJ2-1	TRBD2	few	TGCGCCAGCAGCCGAGGGACTAGCGGAAACAATGAGCAGTTCTTC	CASSRGTSGNNEQFF
TRBV27	TRBJ2-2	TRBD1	-	TGTGCCAGCAGTCCAGGGACAGGGACGGGCACCGGGGAGCTGTTTTTT	CASSPGTGTGTGELFF
TRBV6-1	TRBJ2-1	TRBD2	-	TGTGCCAGCAGTGAAAATGGACTAGTTGTTAATGAGCAGTTCTTC	CASSENGLVVNEQFF
TRBV20-1	TRBJ2-3	-	-	TGCAGTGCTAGACGTTATCGAGATACGCAGTATTTT	CSARRYRDTQYF
TRBV20-1	TRBJ1-6	TRBD1	-	TGCAGTGCTGGTACAGGGGCCAGGCCCCTCCACTTT	CSAGTGARPLHF
TRBV20-1	TRBJ2-1	TRBD2	few	TGCAGTGCTAGAAGCAGACGGGGGGATTACAATGAGCAGTTCTTC	CSARSRRGDYNEQFF
TRBV20-1	TRBJ1-4	-	few	TGCAGTGCTGTTTCTCTCAGTGCAACTAATGAAAAACTGTTTTTT	CSAVSLSATNEKLFF
TRBV4-2	TRBJ2-2	TRBD2	few	TGTGCCAGCAGCCAAGAGCTAGCGGGATCAACCGGGGAGCTGTTTTTT	CASSQELAGSTGELFF
TRBV6-1	TRBJ2-3	TRBD2	-	TGTGCCAGCAGACGTGGGGCGGGAGTAAGCACAGATACGCAGTATTTT	CASRRGAGVSTDTQYF
TRBV11-2	TRBJ2-3	-	few	TGTGCCAGCAGTCTAACATTAAGTACAGATACGCAGTATTTT	CASSLTLSTDTQYF
TRBV5-1	TRBJ2-2	-	-	TGCGCCAGCAGACCAACCGTGGCAGCGAACACCGGGGAGCTGTTTTTT	CASRPTVAANTGELFF
TRBV28	TRBJ2-1	TRBD2	-	TGTGCCAGCAGCAGACTAGCGGGAGATGGTAATGAGCAGTTCTTC	CASSRLAGDGNEQFF
TRBV7-3	TRBJ2-1	TRBD1	-	TGTGCCAGCAGCCCCTCGGACAGGGAGAACAATGAGCAGTTCTTC	CASSPSDRENNEQFF
TRBV6-5	TRBJ2-3	-	few	TGTGCCAGCAGTTACGGGACAACATTCACAGATACGCAGTATTTT	CASSYGTTFTDTQYF
TRBV27	TRBJ1-2	TRBD1	-	TGTGCCAGCAGAAGAACGGGACAGGGGTTAGGCTATGGCTACACCTTC	CASRRTGQGLGYGYTF
TRBV12-3/TRBV12-4	TRBJ2-1	TRBD2	few	TGTGCCAGCAGGGATCGACTGACTAGCGGCAATGAGCAGTTCTTC	CASRDRLTSGNEQFF
TRBV6-2/TRBV6-3	TRBJ2-7	TRBD2	-	TGTGCCAGCAGACTACTAGCGGGAGTTTATGAGCAGTACTTC	CASRLLAGVYEQYF
TRBV19	TRBJ2-7	-	few	TGTGCCAGTAGTGAGAGAACTGGCGAGCAGTACTTC	CASSERTGEQYF
TRBV4-2	TRBJ2-7	TRBD2	-	TGTGCCAGCAGCCAAGTTTCCAAACTAGCGGGAGCAGTTTACGAGCAGTACTTC	CASSQVSKLAGAVYEQYF
TRBV18	TRBJ1-1	-	few	TGTGCCAGCTCACCACCTGGCCCGGCCACTGAAGCTTTCTTT	CASSPPGPATEAFF